The 11 T cell receptor beta chains below come from one sample, sequenced in a study of blood T cell repertoires in COVID-19 (TCRdb year 2020). Libraries were built with the immunoSEQ multiplex PCR assay. TCRdb re-hosts the immuneACCESS table, in-frame sequences only. Its copies lack some clones; in the studies checked, an unresolved V gene accounts for under half of them, and the cause for the rest is not known. The sample contains 250,000 to 300,000 clones, 88% of them found a single time. More than 8.5% of the sample is taken by the ten largest. The material sequenced was peripheral blood. The receptor set was obtained from a woman aged 70-85 years with COVID-19, enrolled during active disease.

This chain links TRBV5-6 with TRBJ2-4, with D maybe TRBD2 (6 bases). V shed 4 bases and J shed 0 bases, with 14 bases lying between them. The germline gives CDR1 SGHDT, CDR2 YYEEEE. This CDR3 comprises 16 residues. CDR3 amino acids: CASSPGGRIAKNIQYF. Written as DNA, the CDR3 is TGTGCCAGCAGCCCAGGAGGGAGGATAGCCAAAAACATTCAGTACTTC.

The chain links TRBV5-1 to TRBJ2-2, with 7 bases lining up with TRBD2. After removal of 0 bases from V and 5 bases from J, the junction contained 4 bases not matched to a gene. The CDR3 runs to 15 residues. CDR1 and CDR2 from the germline V gene are SGHRS and YFSETQ. CDR3 nucleotide sequence: TGCGCCAGCAGCTTGGTTGCGGGAGAAACCGGGGAGCTGTTTTTT. Its translation: CASSLVAGETGELFF. The whole variable domain, filled in from reference TRBV5-1 and TRBJ2-2, reads KAGVTQTPRYLIKTRGQQVTLSCSPISGHRSVSWYQQTPGQGLQFLFEYFSETQRNKGNFPGRFSGRQFSNSRSEMNVSTLELGDSALYLCASSLVAGETGELFFGEGSRLTVL.

This chain links TRBV6-5 with TRBJ1-5; 10 positions agree with TRBD1. Per the germline V gene, CDR1 is MNHEY and CDR2 is SVGAGI. J was trimmed by 9 bases and V by 3 bases; bases with no gene match: 5. This CDR3 is 14 amino acids long. The CDR3 here is CASSYGTGVGPQHF. CDR3 sequence (DNA): TGTGCCAGCAGTTATGGGACAGGGGTTGGGCCCCAGCATTTT.

This rearrangement joins TRBV7-2 to TRBJ2-2; a weak D match, TRBD2 (6 bases). The germline V gene encodes CDR1 SGHTA and CDR2 FQGNSA. Trimming removed 8 bases at V and 3 bases at J, with 10 bases between. CDR3 length: 13 residues. CDR3 sequence reads: CASGGAHTGELFF. CDR3 in DNA: TGTGCCAGCGGCGGGGCCCACACCGGGGAGCTGTTTTTT.

This chain uses TRBV7-3 with TRBJ1-1; the D gene is possibly TRBD1 (5 bases). The CDR3 has 18 amino acids. Germline CDR1 reads SGHTA; CDR2 reads FQGTGA. The V gene lost 5 bases and the J gene lost 0 bases, with 22 bases spanning the gap. The CDR3 is CASSPTLPVRGVNTEAFF. As DNA, the CDR3 is TGTGCCAGCAGCCCGACCCTTCCTGTAAGGGGCGTGAACACTGAAGCTTTCTTT. The whole variable domain, filled in from reference TRBV7-3 and TRBJ1-1, reads GAGVSQTPSNKVTEKGKYVELRCDPISGHTALYWYRQSLGQGPEFLIYFQGTGAADDSGLPNDRFFAVRPEGSVSTLKIQRTERGDSAVYLCASSPTLPVRGVNTEAFFGQGTRLTVV.

The V call is TRBV3-1 (or the pseudogene TRBV3-2), the J call TRBJ1-5; D is perhaps TRBD1 (6 bases). With 2 bases removed from V and 3 bases from J, the gap between germline ends came to 11 bases. This CDR3 comprises 15 residues. Germline V gives CDR1 LGHDT, CDR2 YNNKEL (reference sequence). The CDR3, as DNA: TGTGCCAGCAGCCAAACAGGACAGTTCAATCAGCCCCAGCATTTT. Translating it yields CASSQTGQFNQPQHF.

The chain combines TRBV27 with TRBJ1-2; 7 bases are a match to TRBD1. Germline CDR1 and CDR2: MNHEY and SMNVEV (reference sequence). This CDR3 region has 18 residues. Trimming removed 2 bases from V and 6 bases from J; junction bases left unmatched: 18. The CDR3 loop is CASSLRGQVNNLRNGYTF. Here the CDR3 DNA reads TGTGCCAGCAGTTTACGAGGACAGGTCAACAATCTTAGGAATGGCTACACCTTC.

V is TRBV5-6 and J is TRBJ1-2; 8 nucleotides line up with TRBD1. Trimming took 4 bases from V and 6 from J; bases not matched to a gene: 8. This CDR3 has 14 amino acids. Germline V CDR1 and CDR2: SGHDT, YYEEEE. The CDR3 region has the DNA TGTGCCAGCAGCCCTCGCAGGGGGCGGGATGGCTACACCTTC. This translates into CASSPRRGRDGYTF.

V is TRBV4-1 and J is TRBJ2-7, with 10 bases that match TRBD1. V shed 4 bases, J shed 3 bases, and the junction held 3 bases outside the gene matches. Germline-derived CDR1 and CDR2 are MGHRA and YSYEKL. The CDR3 sequence is 14 residues long. The CDR3 is CASSRDRGNYEQYF. The CDR3 DNA sequence: TGCGCCAGCAGCCGGGACAGGGGAAACTACGAGCAGTACTTC.

The V call is TRBV28, the J call TRBJ1-1; no definite D call. The CDR3 covers 14 residues. Per germline, CDR1 MDHEN and CDR2 SYDVKM. V shed 1 base and J shed 4 bases, with 10 bases lying between them. The DNA for the CDR3 is TGTGCCAGCAGTTTATTTGTCAGTACCACTGAAGCTTTCTTT. Its translation is CASSLFVSTTEAFF.

The chain recombines TRBV7-9 with TRBJ1-2; a weak D match, TRBD1 (6 bases). The length of the CDR3 is 14 residues. V lost 1 base and J lost 0, with 6 bases in between. From germline, CDR1 is SEHNR and CDR2 FQNEAQ (reference sequence). The CDR3 DNA sequence: TGTGCCAGCAGCTTAGGACAGGCTAACTATGGCTACACCTTC. This encodes CASSLGQANYGYTF.